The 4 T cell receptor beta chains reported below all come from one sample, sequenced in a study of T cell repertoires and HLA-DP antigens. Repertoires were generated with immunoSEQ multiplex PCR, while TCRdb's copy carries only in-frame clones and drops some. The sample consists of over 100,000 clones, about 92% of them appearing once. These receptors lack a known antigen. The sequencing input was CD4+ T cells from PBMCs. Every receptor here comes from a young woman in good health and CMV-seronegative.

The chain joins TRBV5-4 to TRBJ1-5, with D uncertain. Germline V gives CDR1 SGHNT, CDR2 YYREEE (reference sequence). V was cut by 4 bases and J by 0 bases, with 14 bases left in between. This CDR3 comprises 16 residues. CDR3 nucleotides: TGTGCCAGCAGCCCTATCGGCCTTTATAGCAATCAGCCCCAGCATTTT. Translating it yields CASSPIGLYSNQPQHF.

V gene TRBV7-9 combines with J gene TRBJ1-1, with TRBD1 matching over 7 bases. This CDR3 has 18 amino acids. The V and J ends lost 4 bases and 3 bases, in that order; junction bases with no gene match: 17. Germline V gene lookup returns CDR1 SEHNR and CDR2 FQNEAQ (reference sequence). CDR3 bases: TGTGCCAGCAGCTCCTTAGGGGGCAGTCCCCAATGGGACACTGAAGCTTTCTTT. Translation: CASSSLGGSPQWDTEAFF.

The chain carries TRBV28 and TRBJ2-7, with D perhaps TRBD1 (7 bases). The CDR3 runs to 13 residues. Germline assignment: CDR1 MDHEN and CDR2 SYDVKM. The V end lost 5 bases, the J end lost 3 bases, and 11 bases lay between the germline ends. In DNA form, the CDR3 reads TGTGCCAGCAGTGGAGGGGACAGCTACGAGCAGTACGTC. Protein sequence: CASSGGDSYEQYV.

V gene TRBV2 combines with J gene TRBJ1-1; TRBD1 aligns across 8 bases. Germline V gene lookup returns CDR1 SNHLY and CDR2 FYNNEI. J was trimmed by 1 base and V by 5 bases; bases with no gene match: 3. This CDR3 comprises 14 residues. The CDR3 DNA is TGTGCCAGCAGTTCCGGACAGGGGAACACTGAAGCTTTCTTT. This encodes CASSSGQGNTEAFF.